The 23 T cell receptor beta chains listed next were all sequenced from one sample in a study of cytomegalovirus exposure and HLA in healthy donors. PCR was performed using 60 Vbeta and 13 Jbeta primers. Sequenced by immunoSEQ multiplex PCR; TCRdb stores in-frame clones only, minus some. The sample lists 65,000 to 70,000 clones, approximately 68% seen once, with approximately 9.9% in the top ten. What was sequenced was PBMCs. All receptors derive from a woman aged 25 to 39 in good health and CMV-seronegative.

V and J are TRBV5-4 and TRBJ2-2, with D possibly TRBD1 on 5 matching bases. Per germline, CDR1 SGHNT and CDR2 YYREEE (reference sequence). The V end was cut by 0 bases, the J end by 4 bases, with 13 bases between. The CDR3 loop spans 16 amino acids. This CDR3 is CASSLGSGFSTGELFF. CDR3 sequence (DNA): TGTGCCAGCAGCTTGGGGTCAGGGTTCAGCACCGGGGAGCTGTTTTTT.

This clone was observed a few times. The gene calls are TRBV19 and TRBJ1-3; D uncertain. Germline V gene sequence: CDR1 LNHDA, CDR2 SQIVND (reference sequence). This CDR3 spans 11 amino acids. Trimming left V 9 bases short and J 7 bases short, with 10 bases between. CDR3 in amino acids: CASDRRNTIYF. The CDR3 region has the DNA TGTGCCAGCGACCGGAGGAACACCATATATTTT.

This clone is medium-sized by share. The CDR3 loop is CASSTGPTGQLNTEAFF. The DNA for the CDR3 is TGCGCCAGCAGCACTGGGCCAACGGGACAGCTGAACACTGAAGCTTTCTTT. The chain uses TRBV4-1 and TRBJ1-1; 7 bases agree with TRBD1. Germline V CDR1 and CDR2: MGHRA, YSYEKL. The V and J ends lost 5 bases and 0 bases, in that order; junction bases with no gene match: 12. The CDR3 is 17 amino acids.

The rearrangement uses TRBV19 and TRBJ1-5; D call uncertain. This CDR3 has 13 amino acids. Germline V gives CDR1 LNHDA, CDR2 SQIVND (reference sequence). V lost 4 bases, J lost 3 bases, and 7 bases lay in between. The CDR3 DNA reads as TGTGCCAGTAGTACCTCCTTCAATCAGCCCCAGCATTTT. It encodes CASSTSFNQPQHF.

This clone was seen a few times. The chain employs TRBV5-5 and TRBJ2-5, with no clear D. V gave up 0 bases and J gave up 0 bases, with 6 bases separating them. Germline V lookup: CDR1 SGHKS, CDR2 YYEKEE (reference sequence). The CDR3 runs to 14 residues. The CDR3: CASSLVGYQETQYF. As DNA, the CDR3 is TGTGCCAGCAGCTTGGTCGGGTACCAAGAGACCCAGTACTTC.

The chain is built from TRBV5-4 and TRBJ2-1; 10 nucleotides line up with TRBD1. After removal of 3 bases from V and 3 bases from J, the junction contained 3 bases not matched to a gene. The CDR3 extends over 15 amino acids. Germline assignment: CDR1 SGHNT and CDR2 YYREEE (reference sequence). CDR3 protein: CASSSGDRGYNEQFF. CDR3 sequence (DNA): TGTGCCAGCAGCTCGGGGGACAGGGGCTACAATGAGCAGTTCTTC. Full variable domain (remainder filled in from reference TRBV5-4 and TRBJ2-1): ETGVTQSPTHLIKTRGQQVTLRCSSQSGHNTVSWYQQALGQGPQFIFQYYREEENGRGNFPPRFSGLQFPNYSSELNVNALELDDSALYLCASSSGDRGYNEQFFGPGTRLTVL.

The chain couples TRBV5-8 to TRBJ2-7; 7 bases align to TRBD1. The CDR3 totals 15 residues. Germline V gene sequence: CDR1 SGHTS, CDR2 YDEGEE. V was clipped by 0 bases and J by 3 bases; unmatched bases: 6. The CDR3 region is CASSLGLDRNYEQYF. CDR3 sequence (DNA): TGTGCCAGCAGCTTGGGCCTGGACAGGAACTACGAGCAGTACTTC.

The rearrangement joins TRBV2 to TRBJ1-3, with D possibly matching TRBD1 (5 bases). The V end lost 6 bases, the J end lost 0 bases, and 12 bases lay between the germline ends. The germline V gene encodes CDR1 SNHLY and CDR2 FYNNEI. This CDR3 comprises 15 residues. The CDR3 loop reads CASRSDTYSGNTIYF. Written as DNA, the CDR3 is TGTGCCAGCAGGTCGGACACCTACTCTGGAAACACCATATATTTT. Variable domain in full (rest from reference TRBV2 and TRBJ1-3): EPEVTQTPSHQVTQMGQEVILRCVPISNHLYFYWYRQILGQKVEFLVSFYNNEISEKSEIFDDQFSVERPDGSNFTLKIRSTKLEDSAMYFCASRSDTYSGNTIYFGEGSWLTVV.

The gene calls are TRBV27 and TRBJ1-1; D is unresolved. With 0 bases removed from V and 1 base from J, the gap between germline ends came to 15 bases. Germline CDR1 MNHEY, CDR2 SMNVEV (reference sequence). The CDR3 is 17 residues long. The CDR3 here is CASSLSRLGTGNTEAFF. The CDR3 coding sequence is TGTGCCAGCAGTTTATCGAGACTAGGTACGGGGAACACTGAAGCTTTCTTT.

This clone has just a few counts. The rearrangement links TRBV30 to TRBJ1-4; 11 bases match TRBD1. After removal of 5 bases from V and 8 bases from J, the junction contained 7 bases not matched to a gene. Per germline, CDR1 GTSNPN and CDR2 SVGIG (reference sequence). The CDR3 length is 14 residues. The CDR3 here is CAWGQGAGQEKLFF. The CDR3 DNA reads TGTGCCTGGGGACAGGGGGCAGGGCAAGAAAAACTGTTTTTT.

The chain joins TRBV5-8 to TRBJ2-1; possible D gene TRBD1, 5 bases. The V and J ends lost 4 bases and 9 bases respectively, with 17 bases between them. This CDR3 spans 14 amino acids. From germline, CDR1 is SGHTS and CDR2 YDEGEE. CDR3 in amino acids: CASSPLQGDVEQFF. In DNA form, the CDR3 reads TGTGCCAGCAGCCCACTGCAGGGCGACGTTGAGCAGTTCTTC.

V is TRBV7-9 and J is TRBJ2-5; TRBD1 matches at 7 bases. The ends lost 1 base at V and 2 bases at J; junction bases unmatched: 1. The CDR3 spans 14 residues. Germline V lookup: CDR1 SEHNR, CDR2 FQNEAQ (reference sequence). The CDR3, as DNA: TGTGCCAGCAGCTTAGTGGACAGGCAAGAGACCCAGTACTTC. Its translation is CASSLVDRQETQYF.

This clone turned up a few times. This CDR3 fails to terminate in the conserved phenylalanine or tryptophan, so it likely reflects a read error. The DNA is omitted, as the CDR3 cannot be located on it reliably, and the CDR3 follows TCRdb's listing. The V call is TRBV29-1, the J call TRBJ1-1; TRBD1 is the table's D call and was not checked against the DNA. The CDR3 length equals 14 residues, ends included. CDR1 and CDR2 from the germline V gene are SQVTM and ANQGSEA. The CDR3 loop reads CSGSGGWVGTEALV.

This clone was counted between two and nine times. The chain is built from TRBV18 and TRBJ1-1, with D perhaps TRBD1 (5 bases). CDR3 size: 17 residues. The V and J ends lost 2 bases and 3 bases respectively, with 19 bases between them. The germline CDR1 and CDR2 sequences are KGHSH and LQKENI. As DNA, the CDR3 is TGTGCCAGCTCACCATCCGGGACTCTGGCGAGGGACACTGAAGCTTTCTTT. It yields the protein CASSPSGTLARDTEAFF.

This clone was found once. The CDR3 sequence: CASSVTGATDTQYF. CDR3 sequence (DNA): TGTGCCAGCAGCGTGACAGGGGCGACAGATACGCAGTATTTT. This sequence joins TRBV5-4 and TRBJ2-3, with 8 bases aligning to TRBD1. Germline loops: CDR1 SGHNT, CDR2 YYREEE (reference sequence). There are 14 residues in the CDR3. V shed 4 bases, J shed 3 bases, and the junction held 4 bases outside the gene matches.

This clone was seen a few times. The CDR3 sequence: CASSNLRGTGYTGELFF. The CDR3 DNA follows: TGTGCCAGCAGCAACTTGAGAGGGACAGGCTACACCGGGGAGCTGTTTTTT. The chain links TRBV11-2 to TRBJ2-2, with TRBD1 identical over 8 bases. The ends lost 5 bases at V and 3 bases at J; junction bases unmatched: 11. The length of the CDR3 is 17 residues. The germline gives CDR1 SGHAT, CDR2 FQNNGV.

This chain joins TRBV11-3 and TRBJ2-5; TRBD2 matches 7 bases. V lost 5 bases to trimming and J lost 5 bases; unmatched junction nucleotides: 11. CDR1 is SGHNT and CDR2 is YENEEA in the germline V gene. The CDR3 has 15 residues. The CDR3 protein is CASSQRGTGEETQYF. Here the CDR3 DNA reads TGTGCCAGCAGCCAGCGGGGTACCGGGGAGGAGACCCAGTACTTC.

This clone was seen only a few times. The rearrangement links TRBV28 to TRBJ2-3; D may be TRBD2 (5 bases). Germline V gene lookup returns CDR1 MDHEN and CDR2 SYDVKM. With 3 bases removed from V and 2 bases from J, the gap between germline ends came to 12 bases. The CDR3 covers 15 residues. CDR3 region: CASSFGGYYTDTQYF. DNA of the CDR3: TGTGCCAGCAGTTTCGGCGGGTACTACACAGATACGCAGTATTTT.

The chain uses TRBV30 and TRBJ1-5, with 11 nucleotides matching TRBD1. Germline V gene sequence: CDR1 GTSNPN, CDR2 SVGIG (reference sequence). This CDR3 contains 16 residues. The ends lost 1 base at V and 7 bases at J; junction bases unmatched: 9. The CDR3 sequence: CAWSEIGQGARQPQHF. CDR3 bases: TGTGCCTGGAGTGAAATCGGACAGGGGGCGCGACAGCCCCAGCATTTT.

This clone was counted only a few times. The rearrangement links TRBV6-5 to TRBJ2-5; 7 bases are a match to TRBD2. CDR3 size: 14 residues. Per the germline V gene, CDR1 is MNHEY and CDR2 is SVGAGI. After removal of 6 bases from V and 4 bases from J, the junction contained 8 bases not matched to a gene. Written as DNA, the CDR3 is TGTGCCAGCAGGAGGGGAGGGGCAAGAGAGACCCAGTACTTC. Translating it yields CASRRGGARETQYF.

V is TRBV7-6 and J is TRBJ1-4; 9 bases fit TRBD1. The germline V gene encodes CDR1 SGHVS and CDR2 FNYEAQ. The CDR3 has 15 amino acids. V shed 5 bases, J shed 3 bases, and the junction held 4 bases outside the gene matches. CDR3 DNA sequence: TGTGCCAGCAGCCGAAGGGACAGGGCTAATGAAAAACTGTTTTTT. Translating it yields CASSRRDRANEKLFF.

The V and J genes are TRBV30 and TRBJ2-2, with a weak D call TRBD2 (6 bases). The germline V and J ends were trimmed by 3 bases and 1 base, with 12 bases remaining between them. Looked up from germline, CDR1 is GTSNPN and CDR2 is SVGIG (reference sequence). The CDR3 runs 15 residues. In DNA form, the CDR3 reads TGTGCCTGGAGGGGAGGCAGGAAGAACACCGGGGAGCTGTTTTTT. Residues: CAWRGGRKNTGELFF.

J is TRBJ1-2 and V is TRBV19; possible D gene TRBD1, 5 bases. V gave up 3 bases and J gave up 8 bases, with 7 bases separating them. The CDR3 is 11 residues long. Germline assignment: CDR1 LNHDA and CDR2 SQIVND (reference sequence). CDR3 sequence reads: CASSIGQGYTF. CDR3 sequence (DNA): TGTGCCAGTAGTATTGGACAAGGCTACACCTTC.